This TCR beta chain stems from a study of blood T cell repertoires in COVID-19. Study at large: COVID-19 samples collected from the United States, Italy and Spain covered acute and convalescent phases. T cells, B-cell-depleted T cells, or PBMCs provided the cDNA or gDNA that served as material.

Germline-derived CDR1 and CDR2 are PRHDT and FYEKMQ (reference sequence). The ends were cut back, 5 bases at V and 6 bases at J, with 17 bases in the middle. The CDR3 has 14 amino acids. Original processing methods: Amplification of reference gene primers provided the estimated nucleated cell counts. Measured with immunoSEQ multiplex PCR; TCRdb has only the in-frame clones, and not every one. The DNA was the basis for D and trimming; V, J and clone size are from that table. The table shows 150,000 to 200,000 clones, with approximately 82% occurring only once. The sample was peripheral blood. This chain links TRBV13 with TRBJ2-7; the D gene is possibly TRBD1 (5 bases). The clonotype comes from a woman aged 70-85 years who had recovered from COVID-19. DNA of the CDR3: TGTGCCAGCAGCGCTTCGAGGACATCCGTCGAGCAGTACTTC. Encoded protein: CASSASRTSVEQYF.